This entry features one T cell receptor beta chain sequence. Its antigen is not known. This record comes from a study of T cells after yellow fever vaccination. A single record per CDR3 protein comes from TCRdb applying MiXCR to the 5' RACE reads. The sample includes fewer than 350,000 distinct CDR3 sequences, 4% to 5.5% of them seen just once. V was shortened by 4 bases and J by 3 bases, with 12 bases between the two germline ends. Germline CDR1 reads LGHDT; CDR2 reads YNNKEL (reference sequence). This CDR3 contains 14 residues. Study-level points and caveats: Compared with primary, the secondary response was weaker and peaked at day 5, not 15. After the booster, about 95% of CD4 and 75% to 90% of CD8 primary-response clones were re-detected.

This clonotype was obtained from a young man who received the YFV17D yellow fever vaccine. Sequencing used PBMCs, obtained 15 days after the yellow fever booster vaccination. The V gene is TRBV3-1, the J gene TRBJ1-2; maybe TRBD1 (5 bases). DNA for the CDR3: TGTGCCAGCAGCCCCCGGGGGACTGACTATGGCTACACCTTC. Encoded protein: CASSPRGTDYGYTF.